These 29 T cell receptor beta chains originate from one sample sequenced in a study of T cells in narcolepsy. Data came from immunoSEQ multiplex PCR; TCRdb stores just in-frame clones and leaves some out. Of some 30,000 clones in the sample, approximately 86% were seen once. The sequenced material came from CD45RA- memory CD4+ T cells from PBMCs. These receptor sequences come from a human donor with narcolepsy.

V is TRBV11-2 and J is TRBJ1-4, with unresolved D. V shed 4 bases and J shed 8 bases, with 8 bases lying between them. CDR1 is SGHAT, CDR2 FQNNGV, per germline. The CDR3 sequence is 12 residues long. The DNA of the CDR3 is TGTGCCAGCAGCTCAAACTTCGAAAAACTGTTTTTT. As protein: CASSSNFEKLFF.

This chain links TRBV19 with TRBJ1-5; 9 bases align to TRBD1. V lost 3 bases to trimming and J lost 6 bases; unmatched junction nucleotides: 6. This CDR3 has 15 amino acids. The germline V gene encodes CDR1 LNHDA and CDR2 SQIVND (reference sequence). Here the CDR3 DNA reads TGTGCCAGTAGTATGCCGGGACAGGGTTTTCAGCCCCAGCATTTT. Translating gives CASSMPGQGFQPQHF.

The chain couples TRBV18 to TRBJ2-5; no clear D. Germline V lookup: CDR1 KGHSH, CDR2 LQKENI. This CDR3 has 14 residues. Trimming removed 0 bases from V and 1 base from J, with 6 bases in between. CDR3 DNA sequence: TGTGCCAGCTCACCACCGGTCGTCCAAGAGACCCAGTACTTC. It specifies CASSPPVVQETQYF.

This clone has only one observation. The chain is built from TRBV5-1 and TRBJ1-1, with TRBD1 matching 7 bases. Unmatched junction bases numbered 8, after V lost 6 bases and J lost 0 bases. The germline CDR1 and CDR2 sequences are SGHRS and YFSETQ. There are 15 residues in the CDR3. The chain's CDR3 is CASTDRAGVNTEAFF. For the CDR3, the DNA is TGCGCCAGCACCGACAGGGCTGGGGTGAACACTGAAGCTTTCTTT.

The genes are TRBV10-1 and TRBJ2-5; 7 nucleotides line up with TRBD1. The CDR3 is made up of 14 amino acids. The germline V gene has CDR1 WNHNN and CDR2 SYGVQD (reference sequence). V lost 0 bases, J lost 5 bases, and 3 bases stayed unmatched. The CDR3 DNA reads TGCGCCAGCAGTGAGTCGGACAGGAGGGAGACCCAGTACTTC. Translating gives CASSESDRRETQYF.

The gene calls are TRBV10-3 and TRBJ2-3, with 7 positions matching TRBD2. Germline V CDR1 and CDR2: ENHRY, SYGVKD. Unmatched junction bases numbered 8, after V lost 6 bases and J lost 2 bases. The CDR3 has 15 residues. Here the CDR3 reads CAISAASGLTDTQYF. In DNA form, the CDR3 reads TGTGCCATCAGCGCAGCTAGCGGCCTCACAGATACGCAGTATTTT.

The table lists this clone with a few counts. The V gene is TRBV2, the J gene TRBJ2-1; D tentatively fits TRBD1 or TRBD2 (6 bases each). Germline V gives CDR1 SNHLY, CDR2 FYNNEI. The CDR3 consists of 12 residues. The V and J ends lost 7 bases and 8 bases respectively, with 12 bases between them. Written as DNA, the CDR3 is TGTGCCAGCAAGGGGGGCCCCGATGAGCAGTTCTTC. Its protein is CASKGGPDEQFF.

In its sample, this clone was seen a few times. CDR3 DNA sequence: TGTGCCAGTAGTATCGGCGGGCCCGGACAATTGGTGAACACTGAAGCTTTCTTT. Amino acid sequence: CASSIGGPGQLVNTEAFF. The V call is TRBV19, the J call TRBJ1-1; perhaps TRBD1 as D (5 bases). The V gene's germline CDR1 is LNHDA and CDR2 SQIVND (reference sequence). V was clipped by 3 bases and J by 0 bases, with 20 bases between them. The CDR3 totals 18 residues.

This clone was detected only a few times. The gene calls are TRBV6-9 and TRBJ2-7; possible D gene TRBD2, 7 bases. V lost 8 bases, J lost 5 bases, and 19 bases lay in between. The germline V gene encodes CDR1 MNHGY and CDR2 SVAAGI. The CDR3 loop spans 14 amino acids. The DNA for the CDR3 is TGTGCCAGCGGCCGAGGGAGGGGGAGTGACGAGCAGTACGTC. This gives the protein CASGRGRGSDEQYV.

V is TRBV6-1 and J is TRBJ2-5; D is unclear. The length of the CDR3 is 15 residues. Germline V gene data show CDR1 as MNHNS and CDR2 as SASEGT. V shed 3 bases and J shed 2 bases, with 13 bases lying between them. CDR3 coding DNA: TGTGCCAGCAGTGAGCGCCCTGTTAAGCAAGAGACCCAGTACTTC. Translation gives CASSERPVKQETQYF.

This chain connects TRBV7-6 to TRBJ2-5, with D possibly matching TRBD1 (8 bases). Per the germline V gene, CDR1 is SGHVS and CDR2 is FNYEAQ. The CDR3 extends over 16 amino acids. V lost 4 bases to trimming and J lost 4 bases, with 19 bases between them. The CDR3 sequence is CASSWGGTGTGETQYF. The CDR3 nucleotides read TGTGCCAGCAGCTGGGGAGGGACAGGAACGGGAGAGACCCAGTACTTC.

The J gene is TRBJ2-7, the V gene TRBV29-1; 10 nucleotides match TRBD1. Germline CDR1 reads SQVTM; CDR2 reads ANQGSEA. The CDR3 sequence is 13 residues long. The V segment lost 7 bases and the J segment 5 bases; nucleotides outside the gene matches: 8. Here the CDR3 DNA reads TGCAGCGCACGACAGGGGGCTCAACACGAGCAGTACGTC. This sequence encodes CSARQGAQHEQYV.

This clone appeared a few times. This sequence joins TRBV19 and TRBJ1-5; 9 bases fit TRBD1. The CDR3 has 16 amino acids. The V gene's germline CDR1 is LNHDA and CDR2 SQIVND (reference sequence). The V and J ends lost 1 base and 7 bases, in that order; junction bases with no gene match: 8. The CDR3 reads CASSIVQTGGEQPQHF. The CDR3 nucleotides read TGTGCCAGTAGTATAGTCCAGACAGGGGGGGAACAGCCCCAGCATTTT.

The chain has TRBV6-5 and TRBJ1-2; D ambiguous. Germline loops: CDR1 MNHEY, CDR2 SVGAGI. Deletions cut 8 bases from V and 7 bases from J, with 20 bases between. The CDR3 has 14 residues. CDR3 in amino acids: CASSPAGDKGGYTF. CDR3 in DNA: TGTGCCAGCTCCCCTGCTGGGGATAAGGGTGGCTACACCTTC.

The genes are TRBV28 and TRBJ1-5; unclear D gene. The CDR3 covers 16 residues. Deletions cut 5 bases from V and 0 bases from J, with 14 bases between. In germline, CDR1 is MDHEN, CDR2 SYDVKM. The CDR3 DNA reads TGTGCCAGCAGTCGATCTGGTCTTTTTAGCAATCAGCCCCAGCATTTT. As protein: CASSRSGLFSNQPQHF. Full variable domain (missing parts from reference TRBV28 and TRBJ1-5): DVKVTQSSRYLVKRTGEKVFLECVQDMDHENMFWYRQDPGLGLRLIYFSYDVKMKEKGDIPEGYSVSREKKERFSLILESASTNQTSMYLCASSRSGLFSNQPQHFGDGTRLSIL.

The J gene is TRBJ2-1, the V gene TRBV7-6; 10 nucleotides line up with TRBD1. Looked up from germline, CDR1 is SGHVS and CDR2 is FNYEAQ. The CDR3 extends over 13 amino acids. The CDR3 DNA follows: TGTGTTACCGGGACAGGGGTGTACAATGAGCAGTTCTTC. Its translation: CVTGTGVYNEQFF.

The chain carries TRBV7-2 and TRBJ1-5; D not resolved. CDR3 length: 15 amino acids. The germline V and J ends were trimmed by 1 base and 4 bases, with 11 bases remaining between them. Germline V gene data show CDR1 as SGHTA and CDR2 as FQGNSA. The DNA for the CDR3 is TGTGCCAGCAGCTTAGGTGGTCCAGCGAATCAGCCCCAGCATTTT. Translated, it gives CASSLGGPANQPQHF.

CDR3 coding DNA: TGTGCCAGCTCACCACCCAATCCCGGGAGACAGGGTTCGACTGAAGCTTTCTTT. It translates to CASSPPNPGRQGSTEAFF. The chain is built from TRBV18 and TRBJ1-1; 7 bases are a match to TRBD1. Germline CDR1 and CDR2: KGHSH and LQKENI. J was trimmed by 5 bases and V by 0 bases; bases with no gene match: 15. CDR3 length: 18 amino acids. The whole variable domain, filled in from reference TRBV18 and TRBJ1-1, reads NAGVMQNPRHLVRRRGQEARLRCSPMKGHSHVYWYRQLPEEGLKFMVYLQKENIIDESGMPKERFSAEFPKEGPSILRIQQVVRGDSAAYFCASSPPNPGRQGSTEAFFGQGTRLTVV.

The chain recombines TRBV4-1 with TRBJ2-5; 10 nucleotides match TRBD2. The germline V gene has CDR1 MGHRA and CDR2 YSYEKL. This CDR3 comprises 15 residues. Losses at the gene ends were 2 bases for V and 3 bases for J; bases not matched to a gene: 3. CDR3 protein: CASSQYGTSEETQYF. CDR3 sequence (DNA): TGCGCCAGCAGCCAATACGGGACTAGCGAAGAGACCCAGTACTTC.

The chain couples TRBV2 to TRBJ2-3, with TRBD2 identical over 8 bases. Losses at the gene ends were 6 bases for V and 6 bases for J; bases not matched to a gene: 8. CDR3 length: 14 amino acids. From germline, CDR1 is SNHLY and CDR2 FYNNEI. This CDR3 reads CASRTGGLSDTQYF. In DNA, the CDR3 is TGTGCCAGCAGGACGGGGGGGCTTAGTGATACGCAGTATTTT.

The rearrangement uses TRBV19 and TRBJ1-1, with 9 bases matching TRBD1. With 3 bases clipped from V and 4 bases from J, the junction kept 3 bases outside the gene matches. Germline lookup yields CDR1 LNHDA and CDR2 SQIVND (reference sequence). The length of the CDR3 is 14 residues. The CDR3 DNA is TGTGCCAGTAGTATCACAGGGGGCGTCACTGAAGCTTTCTTT. It translates to CASSITGGVTEAFF.

V usage is TRBV19 and J usage is TRBJ1-5; TRBD1 is a possible D gene (6 bases). This CDR3 spans 13 amino acids. Trimming took off 7 bases at V and 5 bases at J, with 12 bases between the two ends. The V gene's germline CDR1 is LNHDA and CDR2 SQIVND (reference sequence). The CDR3 protein is CASTGGRDQPQHF. The CDR3 bases are TGTGCCAGTACCGGGGGCCGGGATCAGCCCCAGCATTTT.

This clone has just a few counts. The chain joins TRBV9 to TRBJ2-1; D remains ambiguous. The V and J ends lost 0 bases and 0 bases respectively, with 10 bases between them. Germline CDR1 reads SGDLS; CDR2 reads YYNGEE. The CDR3 loop spans 16 amino acids. The CDR3 DNA reads as TGTGCCAGCAGCGTAGAAAGGGTAAGCTCCTACAATGAGCAGTTCTTC. Encoded protein: CASSVERVSSYNEQFF.

The chain links TRBV11-2 to TRBJ2-7, with 7 bases aligning to TRBD2. CDR1 and CDR2 from the germline V gene are SGHAT and FQNNGV. J gave up 6 bases and V 3 bases, and 11 bases lay outside the gene matches. This CDR3 contains 15 residues. The CDR3 reads CASSFTSAGVAEQYF. In nucleotides, the CDR3 is TGTGCCAGCAGCTTTACTAGCGCCGGAGTCGCCGAGCAGTACTTC.

This clone was observed once. The V call is TRBV4-1, the J call TRBJ2-5; either TRBD1 or TRBD2 may supply D (5 bases each). The CDR3 consists of 17 residues. Trimming left V 4 bases short and J 5 bases short, with 23 bases between. The germline CDR1 and CDR2 sequences are MGHRA and YSYEKL. The CDR3 spells CASSLAGAIGAGETQYF. Written as DNA, the CDR3 is TGCGCCAGCAGCCTCGCCGGGGCCATCGGGGCAGGTGAGACCCAGTACTTC.

The chain recombines TRBV5-6 with TRBJ1-1, with TRBD1 matching over 7 bases. Germline-derived CDR1 and CDR2 are SGHDT and YYEEEE. The CDR3 is made up of 14 amino acids. V lost 9 bases, J lost 1 base, and 9 bases stayed unmatched. CDR3 sequence (DNA): TGTGCCACCATCCGGACAGGCACGAACACTGAAGCTTTCTTT. This codes for CATIRTGTNTEAFF.

The table lists this clone with a count of one. For the CDR3, the DNA is TGTGCCAGCAGCTTCCAACAATTCGGGGAGCTGTTTTTT. Translated, it gives CASSFQQFGELFF. The chain joins TRBV11-2 to TRBJ2-2, with no clear D. Between the trimmed V and J ends, which lost 3 bases and 7 bases, there was a span of 9 bases. CDR1 SGHAT and CDR2 FQNNGV come from the germline V gene. This CDR3 spans 13 amino acids.

The rearrangement links TRBV6-6 to TRBJ2-1; tentative D call: TRBD2 (5 bases). With 4 bases removed from V and 9 bases from J, the gap between germline ends came to 16 bases. CDR3 length: 14 amino acids. CDR1 and CDR2 from the germline V gene are MNHNY and SVGAGI (reference sequence). DNA of the CDR3: TGTGCCAGCAGTTTATCAGCAGTGGGGAGTGAGCAGTTCTTC. Translated, it gives CASSLSAVGSEQFF.

This chain joins TRBV11-3 and TRBJ2-5, with 15 nucleotides matching TRBD2. Germline V lookup: CDR1 SGHNT, CDR2 YENEEA. The CDR3 is 16 residues long. The junction had 4 bases not matched to a gene; V was cut back by 3 bases and J by 5 bases. The DNA of the CDR3 is TGTGCCAGCAGCTTGGGACTAGCGGGGGGCCGGGAGACCCAGTACTTC. This sequence encodes CASSLGLAGGRETQYF.